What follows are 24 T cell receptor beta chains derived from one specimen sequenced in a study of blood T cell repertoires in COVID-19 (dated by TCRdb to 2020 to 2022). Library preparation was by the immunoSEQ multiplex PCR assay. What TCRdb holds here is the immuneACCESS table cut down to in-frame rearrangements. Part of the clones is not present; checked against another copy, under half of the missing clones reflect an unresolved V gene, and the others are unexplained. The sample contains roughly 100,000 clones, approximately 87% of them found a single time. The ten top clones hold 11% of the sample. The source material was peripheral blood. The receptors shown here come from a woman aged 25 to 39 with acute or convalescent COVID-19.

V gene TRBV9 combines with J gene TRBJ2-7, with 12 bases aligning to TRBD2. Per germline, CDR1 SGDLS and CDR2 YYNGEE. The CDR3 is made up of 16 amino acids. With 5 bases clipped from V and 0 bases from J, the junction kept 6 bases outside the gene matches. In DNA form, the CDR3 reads TGTGCCAGCAGTCCGACTAGCGGGGGAGACTCCTACGAGCAGTACTTC. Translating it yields CASSPTSGGDSYEQYF.

The CDR3 region is CASRGTAPRGYTF. CDR3 sequence (DNA): TGTGCCAGCAGGGGGACAGCGCCTCGGGGCTACACCTTC. This chain connects TRBV6-5 to TRBJ1-2; 7 bases are shared with TRBD1. The CDR3 is made up of 13 amino acids. The germline gives CDR1 MNHEY, CDR2 SVGAGI. After removal of 6 bases from V and 8 bases from J, the junction contained 9 bases not matched to a gene.

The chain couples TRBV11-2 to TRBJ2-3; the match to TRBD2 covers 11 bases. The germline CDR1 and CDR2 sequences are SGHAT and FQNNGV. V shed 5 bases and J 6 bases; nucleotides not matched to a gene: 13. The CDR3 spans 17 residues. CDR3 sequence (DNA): TGTGCCAGCAGCCAGTTCGGGCTAGCGGGGGGTGGGGATACGCAGTATTTT. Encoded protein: CASSQFGLAGGGDTQYF.

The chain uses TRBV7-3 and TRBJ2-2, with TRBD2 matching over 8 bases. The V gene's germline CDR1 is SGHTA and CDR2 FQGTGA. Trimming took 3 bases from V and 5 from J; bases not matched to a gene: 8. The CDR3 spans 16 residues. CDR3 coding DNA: TGTGCCAGCAGCTTCATGACTAGCGTTAGGACCGGGGAGCTGTTTTTT. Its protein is CASSFMTSVRTGELFF.

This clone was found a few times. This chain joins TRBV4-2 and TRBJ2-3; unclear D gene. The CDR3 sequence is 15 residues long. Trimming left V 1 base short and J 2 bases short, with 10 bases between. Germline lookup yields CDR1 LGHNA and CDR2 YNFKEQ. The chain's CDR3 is CASSQVHSPTDTQYF. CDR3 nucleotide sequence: TGTGCCAGCAGCCAAGTGCACAGTCCCACAGATACGCAGTATTTT.

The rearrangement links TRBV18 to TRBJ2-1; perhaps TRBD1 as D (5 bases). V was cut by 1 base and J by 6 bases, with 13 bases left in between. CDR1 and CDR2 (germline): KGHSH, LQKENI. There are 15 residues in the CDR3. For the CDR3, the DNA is TGTGCCAGCTCACCACTACAGGACAAAGGCAATGAGCAGTTCTTC. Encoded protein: CASSPLQDKGNEQFF.

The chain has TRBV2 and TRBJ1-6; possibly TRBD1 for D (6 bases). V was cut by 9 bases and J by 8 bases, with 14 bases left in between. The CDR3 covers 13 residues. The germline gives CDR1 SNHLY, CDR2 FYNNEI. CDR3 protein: CARSTGADSPLHF. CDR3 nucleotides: TGTGCCAGATCGACAGGCGCAGATTCACCCCTCCACTTT.

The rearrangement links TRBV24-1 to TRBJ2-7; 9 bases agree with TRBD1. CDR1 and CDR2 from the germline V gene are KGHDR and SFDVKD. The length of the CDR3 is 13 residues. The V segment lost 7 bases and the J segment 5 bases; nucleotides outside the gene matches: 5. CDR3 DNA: TGTGCCACCAGCGCCGGGACAGGGAACGAGCAGTACTTC. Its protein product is CATSAGTGNEQYF.

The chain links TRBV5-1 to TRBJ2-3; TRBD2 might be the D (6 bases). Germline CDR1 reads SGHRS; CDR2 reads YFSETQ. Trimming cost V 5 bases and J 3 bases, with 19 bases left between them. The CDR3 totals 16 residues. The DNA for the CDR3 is TGCGCCAGCAGGTCGGGAGTCCGAGTCCCAACAGATACGCAGTATTTT. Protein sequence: CASRSGVRVPTDTQYF.

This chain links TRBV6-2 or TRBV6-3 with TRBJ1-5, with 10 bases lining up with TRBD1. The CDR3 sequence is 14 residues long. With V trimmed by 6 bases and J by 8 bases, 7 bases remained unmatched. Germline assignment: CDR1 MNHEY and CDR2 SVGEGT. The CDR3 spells CASRPGQGGEPQHF. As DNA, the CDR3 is TGTGCCAGCAGACCTGGACAGGGGGGAGAGCCCCAGCATTTT.

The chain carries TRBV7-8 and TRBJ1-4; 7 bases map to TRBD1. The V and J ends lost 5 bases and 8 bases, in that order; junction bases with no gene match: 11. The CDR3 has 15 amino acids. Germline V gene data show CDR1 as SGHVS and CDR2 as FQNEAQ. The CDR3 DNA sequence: TGTGCCAGCAGCCTCGTGACAGGGAGTGTAGAAAAACTGTTTTTT. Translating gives CASSLVTGSVEKLFF.

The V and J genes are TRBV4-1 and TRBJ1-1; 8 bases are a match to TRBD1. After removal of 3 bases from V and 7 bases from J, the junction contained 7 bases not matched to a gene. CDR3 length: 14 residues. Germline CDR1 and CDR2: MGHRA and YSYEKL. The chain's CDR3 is CASSQDRVRGEAFF. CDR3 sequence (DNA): TGCGCCAGCAGCCAGGACAGGGTTCGGGGTGAAGCTTTCTTT.

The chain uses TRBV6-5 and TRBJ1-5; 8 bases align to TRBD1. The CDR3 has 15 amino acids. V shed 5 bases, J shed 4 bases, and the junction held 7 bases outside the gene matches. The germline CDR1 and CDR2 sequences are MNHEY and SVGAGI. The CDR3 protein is CASSLAGGANQPQHF. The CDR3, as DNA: TGTGCCAGCAGTCTGGCAGGGGGCGCGAATCAGCCCCAGCATTTT.

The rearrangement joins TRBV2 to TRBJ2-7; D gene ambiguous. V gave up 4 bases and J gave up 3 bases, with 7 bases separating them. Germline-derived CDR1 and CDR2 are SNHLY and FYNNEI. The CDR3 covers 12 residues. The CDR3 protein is CASSVSGYEQYF. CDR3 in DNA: TGTGCCAGCAGTGTTTCCGGCTACGAGCAGTACTTC.

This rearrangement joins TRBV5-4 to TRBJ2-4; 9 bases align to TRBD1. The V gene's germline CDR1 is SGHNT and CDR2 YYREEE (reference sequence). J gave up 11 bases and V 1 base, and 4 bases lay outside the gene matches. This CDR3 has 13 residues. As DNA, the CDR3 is TGTGCCAGCAGCTTGCCGGGGGACAGGGTTCAGTACTTC. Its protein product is CASSLPGDRVQYF.

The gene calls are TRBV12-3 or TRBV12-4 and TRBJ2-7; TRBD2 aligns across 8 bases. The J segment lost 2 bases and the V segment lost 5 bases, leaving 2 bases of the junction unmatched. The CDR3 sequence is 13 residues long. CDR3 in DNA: TGTGCCAGCAGTCGGGGGGGAGCCTACGAGCAGTACTTC. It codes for CASSRGGAYEQYF.

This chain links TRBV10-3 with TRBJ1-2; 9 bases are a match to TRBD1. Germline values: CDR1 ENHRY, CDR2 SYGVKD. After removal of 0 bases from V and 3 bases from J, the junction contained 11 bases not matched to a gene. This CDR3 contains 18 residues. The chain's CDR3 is CAISESIKPGQGDYGYTF. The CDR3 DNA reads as TGTGCCATCAGTGAGTCCATCAAACCGGGACAGGGTGACTATGGCTACACCTTC.

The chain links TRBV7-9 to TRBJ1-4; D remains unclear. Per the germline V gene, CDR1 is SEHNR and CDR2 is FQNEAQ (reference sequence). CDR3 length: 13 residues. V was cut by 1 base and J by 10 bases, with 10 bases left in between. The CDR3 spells CASSLGDEGKLFF. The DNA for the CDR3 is TGTGCCAGCAGCTTAGGGGATGAGGGAAAACTGTTTTTT.

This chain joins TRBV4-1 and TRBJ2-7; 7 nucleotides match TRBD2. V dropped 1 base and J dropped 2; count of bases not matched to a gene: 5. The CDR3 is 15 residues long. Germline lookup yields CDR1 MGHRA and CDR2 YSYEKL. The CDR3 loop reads CASSQVSGETYEQYF. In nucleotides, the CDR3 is TGCGCCAGCAGCCAAGTGAGCGGGGAGACCTACGAGCAGTACTTC.

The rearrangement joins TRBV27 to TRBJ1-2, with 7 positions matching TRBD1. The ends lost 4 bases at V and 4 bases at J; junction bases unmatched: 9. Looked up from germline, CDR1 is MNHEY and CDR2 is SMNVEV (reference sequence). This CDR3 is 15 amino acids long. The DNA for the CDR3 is TGTGCCAGCAGTTCGCGGGACAGAGCTATCTATGGCTACACCTTC. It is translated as CASSSRDRAIYGYTF.

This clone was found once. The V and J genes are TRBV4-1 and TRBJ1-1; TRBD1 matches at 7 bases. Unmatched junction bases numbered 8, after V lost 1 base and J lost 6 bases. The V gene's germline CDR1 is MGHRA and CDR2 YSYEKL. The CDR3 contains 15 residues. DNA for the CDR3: TGCGCCAGCAGCCAAGGGCCCCAGGGGACAGCTGAAGCTTTCTTT. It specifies CASSQGPQGTAEAFF.

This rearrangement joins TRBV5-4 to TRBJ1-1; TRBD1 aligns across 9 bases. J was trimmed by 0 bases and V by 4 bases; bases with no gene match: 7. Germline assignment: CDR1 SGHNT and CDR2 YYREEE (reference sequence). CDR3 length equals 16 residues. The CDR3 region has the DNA TGTGCCAGCAGCCCGACCGGGACAGGGATGAACACTGAAGCTTTCTTT. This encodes CASSPTGTGMNTEAFF.

The CDR3 region is CASSAGGTDTQYF. CDR3 bases: TGTGCCAGCAGCGCGGGGGGCACAGATACGCAGTATTTT. The chain combines TRBV7-3 with TRBJ2-3, with TRBD2 matching over 7 bases. CDR3 length equals 13 residues. Germline loops: CDR1 SGHTA, CDR2 FQGTGA. The ends lost 5 bases at V and 1 base at J; junction bases unmatched: 0.

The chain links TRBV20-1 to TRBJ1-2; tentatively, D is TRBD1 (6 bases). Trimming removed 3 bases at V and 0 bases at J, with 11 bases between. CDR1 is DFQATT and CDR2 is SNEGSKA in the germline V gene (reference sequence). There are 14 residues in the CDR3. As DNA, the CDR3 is TGCAGTGCTAGTACAGGGTCCTCTAACTATGGCTACACCTTC. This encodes CSASTGSSNYGYTF.